This paragraph covers one TCR beta chain sequence. What it binds is not known. Method: immunoSEQ multiplex PCR; TCRdb's copy keeps in-frame clones and lacks some. The sample shows some 150,000 clones, 85% to 90% of them seen only once. These data are taken from a study of cytomegalovirus exposure and HLA in healthy donors. Study at large: In a later analysis, it was reported that the roughly 120 validation repertoires had been produced on the same platform as the roughly 700 repertoires belonging to the first cohort. Broader study findings: A classifier reportedly called cytomegalovirus status with high sensitivity and specificity.

The germline CDR1 and CDR2 sequences are MDHEN and SYDVKM. Trimming stripped 1 base from V and 3 bases from J, with 10 bases between. The CDR3 sequence is 15 residues long. The sequenced sample consisted of PBMCs. This TCR derives from a young woman in good health and CMV-seropositive. The J gene is TRBJ1-3, the V gene TRBV28, with D tentatively TRBD1 (5 bases). The CDR3 DNA is TGTGCCAGCAGTTTATCCCCAGGGCGTGGAAACACCATATATTTT. It specifies CASSLSPGRGNTIYF.